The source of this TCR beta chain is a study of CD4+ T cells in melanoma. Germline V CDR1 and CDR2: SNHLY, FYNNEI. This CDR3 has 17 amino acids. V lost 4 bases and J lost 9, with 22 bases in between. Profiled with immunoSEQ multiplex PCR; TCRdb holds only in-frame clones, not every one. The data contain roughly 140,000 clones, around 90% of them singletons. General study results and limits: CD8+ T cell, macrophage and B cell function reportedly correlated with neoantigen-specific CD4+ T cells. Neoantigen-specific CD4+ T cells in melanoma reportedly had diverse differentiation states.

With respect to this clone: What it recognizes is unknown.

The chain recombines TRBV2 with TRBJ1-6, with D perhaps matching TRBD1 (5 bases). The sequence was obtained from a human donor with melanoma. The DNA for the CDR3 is TGTGCCAGCAGTGGTGGCGGGGCTCGCCAGGGTGCTTCACCCCTCCACTTT. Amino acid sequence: CASSGGGARQGASPLHF.